This T cell receptor (beta chain) was retrieved from a study of cytomegalovirus exposure and HLA in healthy donors (dated by TCRdb to the late 2010s). Broadly, across the study: In an earlier analysis of 550 to 750 of the donors, 276 Gb of sequence data and approximately 100 million unique TCR beta sequences from some 170 million T cells were reported. Roughly 300 gigabases of sequencing data and approximately 85 million unique TCR sequences were included in an early release covering 500 to 750 HLA-typed donors. Of the roughly 410 genotyped donors, 75% to 85% were placed in the genetic ancestry cluster associated with self-reported Caucasian donors. The aim of the study was to test whether cataloging public T cell receptors could identify signatures of past pathogen exposure. The T cell repertoires of 670 or so subjects were profiled by immunosequencing and related to cytomegalovirus serostatus. Besides the first cohort of some 670 subjects, a separate validation cohort made up of over a hundred different subjects was used. The study combined high-throughput TCR immunosequencing, statistical association of individual TCRs with disease status, and machine learning to predict cytomegalovirus infection status. In a later analysis, previously published TCR beta repertoires from 500 to 750 donors were re-analyzed and high-resolution HLA genotyping was added so that TCR occurrence patterns could be studied. Rather than drawing on any new phenotypic data, the later analysis identified candidate immune exposures from TCR beta sequences and the way those sequences occurred across donors. An earlier analysis of approximately 580 of the donors used high-throughput TCR beta sequencing to judge whether each TCR beta V gene segment behaved as functional or pseudogenic. Donor age, sex, ethnicity and CMV serostatus were collected together with the repertoire data. Genome-wide SNP genotypes for about 65% of the 666 donors were used in a later genetic analysis, which treated that subset as a discovery cohort. Every discovery cohort repertoire had been produced on one sequencing platform. HLA typing included class I and class II loci at four-digit resolution. The number of typed donors differed by locus: 629-630 for A, B, C, DRB1 and DQB1; 500 to 550 for DQA1; about 600 for DPA1; and around 450 for DPB1. Because of strong linkage in the cohort, a handful of DR-DQ haplotypes were treated as single units for association and clustering. Among 300 to 500 genotyped donors of the cohort, an average of roughly 230,000 unique TCR beta nucleotide sequences was sequenced per donor, of which about 18% were non-productive.

Concerning this clone: Its antigen is currently not known. No clone much larger than this one lies a single base away; base qualities are absent.

In total, 600 or so healthy bone marrow donors made up the cohort. Cohort members were all nominally healthy when sampled, although unrecorded immune exposures were likely present. Of the approximately 700 cohort members, about 270 had a positive CMV serostatus and about 400 had a negative one, while no CMV serostatus was recorded for the donor. A peripheral blood sample was collected from each donor, and TCR beta sequencing was performed on peripheral blood mononuclear cells. Genomic DNA was extracted from the blood cell samples with the Qiagen DNeasy Blood Extraction Kit. Receptors were amplified or captured by the immunoSEQ multiplex PCR assay. For the multiplex PCR, a mixture combining 60 forward primers for TCR Vbeta segments and 13 reverse primers for TCR Jbeta segments was used. The CDR3 region of rearranged TCR beta genes was amplified from genomic DNA with a multiplex PCR assay. The Illumina HiSeq System was used to sequence the amplified TCR beta libraries as 87-base-pair reads. The paper's data handling went like this. Across the 670 or so repertoires, a later analysis counted tens of millions of unique TCR beta chains, 9 million to 14 million of which were shared by at least two donors. Raw reads were error-corrected and collapsed into unique sequences by a nearest-neighbor algorithm in which closely related sequences were merged to remove PCR and sequencing errors. V, D and J gene segments were assigned by aligning CDR3 sequences to IMGT reference sequences. For a sequence to be retained, at least a six-nucleotide match to both a V gene segment and a J gene segment was required. A rearrangement was called productive if the CDR3 had no stop codons and remained in frame with V and J, and every other rearrangement was called non-productive. Following IMGT convention, CDR3 was defined as the stretch from the second conserved V-encoded cysteine to the conserved J-encoded phenylalanine. The earlier analysis of some 580 of the donors excluded any sequence lacking an unambiguous match to a single V gene segment. An earlier analysis of a few hundred of the donors called V segments functional above 56.7% productive rearrangements and segregating when the between-donor standard deviation exceeded 5%. To diagnose cytomegalovirus status from the catalog of TCR beta chain sequences, a statistical classification framework was built. In a later analysis, TCR nucleotide sequences were compared against IMGT/GENE-DB human TR gene sequences so that V and J genes could be assigned. Using the TCRdist pipeline, a later analysis assigned CDR3 sequences along with most-parsimonious VDJ recombination scenarios. A later analysis defined each TCR beta chain by its CDR3 amino acid sequence plus V-gene family, and excluded reads lacking a unique V-gene family. In a later analysis, around 650 highly shared, low-generation-probability nucleotide sequences were removed to address suspected cross-contamination and a sequencing artifact. In a later analysis, a clonal expansion index for each public chain was calculated from normalized within-repertoire ranks of inferred template counts. In a later analysis, generation probabilities were computed using a VDJ recombination model fitted to out-of-frame rearrangements, and the results were checked against IGoR. In a later analysis, hypergeometric tests were used to score TCR-TCR, TCR-HLA and TCR-CMV co-occurrence, with a repertoire-size bias correction applied to TCR pairs. A later analysis estimated false discovery rates by permuting HLA or CMV assignments 20 times. In a later analysis, co-occurring TCRs were grouped using DBSCAN, and TCRdist sequence similarity was added for clustering within HLA-allele-positive subsets. Co-occurrence clustering excluded repertoires with fewer than 30,000 or more than 120,000 public chains, plus five with anomalous nucleotide sharing. TCRdb took this table from immuneACCESS and kept in-frame rearrangements with V and J called. Such tables lack part of the clones; where checked against another copy, unresolved V genes explain under half of the gap, and the rest is unexplained. That table furnishes V, J and clone size, whereas the DNA furnished D and trimming. This sample is represented by 90,000 to 150,000 clones; about 79% of them were singletons. The ten largest clonotypes hold about 2% of the sample.

The germline V gene encodes CDR1 SGHRS and CDR2 YFSETQ. V ends up 4 bases short and J 4 bases short, with an unmatched junction base count of 20. Spanning cysteine to phenylalanine, the CDR3 consists of 18 amino acids. The only DNA kept is the CDR3, 54 bases in frame from the first base. The research as a whole found: A later analysis associated 16,951 TCR beta sequences with specific HLA alleles at a false discovery rate of 0.05. The study gave a list of some 150 TCR beta chains associated with cytomegalovirus. Only TCR beta chains were sequenced in this cohort, and the absence of alpha or paired-chain data limited detectable features. Several of the top co-occurrence clusters appeared to be linked to parvovirus B19, influenza, CMV and Epstein-Barr virus, according to a later analysis. Immune exposure information for the cohort was limited to CMV serostatus. Because HLA typing was missing for some donors at each locus, association tests included only the typed subset. A further reported finding was that TCR beta sequences accurately predicted the HLA-A and HLA-B alleles for most subjects in the first cohort. Roughly uniform sequencing depth across donors was assumed in presence/absence analyses, although this assumption may not hold. In an earlier analysis of approximately 590 of the donors, most TCR beta V segments were observed in productive rearrangements about 87% or about 30% of the time, broadly matching IMGT annotations. According to a later analysis, most CMV-associated TCR beta chains appeared to be HLA-restricted, and the HLA associations seemed to be driven largely by CMV exposure. In a later genetic analysis, fewer N-insertions in productive TCRs were reported among donors in an Asian-associated ancestry cluster than the roughly 700-donor mean. A few of the identified cytomegalovirus-associated TCR beta chains were confirmed in vitro to be specific for cytomegalovirus antigens. The 87-base-pair reads could not distinguish some IMGT-functional V segments, including TRBV6-2 and TRBV6-3, so those segments were excluded. Around 16 rarely observed V segments, including chromosome 9 orphons, were excluded from the earlier analysis of 550 to 700 of the donors because counts were too low. Assigning TCR associations to individual alleles was difficult when HLA alleles, especially DR and DQ, strongly co-occurred. According to the authors, the approach could potentially be generalized to other disease states and immunological phenotypes. Correlated functional status among segregating V segments might be attributable to linkage disequilibrium, but an unknown experimental factor could not be ruled out. In a later analysis, the rate of TCR association differed among HLA loci, with DRB1 alleles having the most associated TCRs and HLA-C alleles having the fewest. Most TCR sequences were observed very rarely across donors, whereas some public TCRs were present in many individuals. A later analysis found that HLA-associated TCR beta chains were more clonally expanded and had lower generation probabilities than equally common non-associated chains. The classifier was reported to diagnose cytomegalovirus status with high specificity and sensitivity in both the original and validation cohorts. The sequencing pipeline was judged likely to have produced a cluster of highly shared sequence variants as a technical artifact. A later genetic analysis associated a missense DCLRE1C variant with V-gene and J-gene trimming of TCR beta chains, and an independent cohort replicated the association.

The V gene is TRBV5-1 and the J gene is TRBJ2-7, with TRBD1 matching 7 junction bases. The sequence derives from a human donor in good health. Input material: PBMCs. The CDR3 reads as follows: CASSPSRDSSSWGYEQYF. Read as DNA, the sequence is TGCGCCAGCAGCCCTAGCCGGGACAGCTCCTCCTGGGGGTACGAGCAGTACTTC. The CDR3, completed at both ends by the reference TRBV5-1 and TRBJ2-7 genes, gives the full variable domain KAGVTQTPRYLIKTRGQQVTLSCSPISGHRSVSWYQQTPGQGLQFLFEYFSETQRNKGNFPGRFSGRQFSNSRSEMNVSTLELGDSALYLCASSPSRDSSSWGYEQYFGPGTRLTVT.